The subject of this entry is one T cell receptor beta chain. The source of the sample is a study of blood T cell repertoires in COVID-19. Trimming stripped 8 bases from V and 7 bases from J, with 14 bases between. The CDR3 is made up of 13 amino acids. Generated by immunoSEQ multiplex PCR, the TCRdb table keeps only in-frame clones and is missing some. The sample lists about 300,000 clones; about four fifths were seen once. The chain employs TRBV12-3 or TRBV12-4 and TRBJ1-4; D might be TRBD1 (6 bases). Specimen: peripheral blood. This receptor was taken from a woman aged 45-65 years who had recovered from COVID-19. CDR3 in DNA: TGTGCCAGCGCCCTGACAGGAACTGAAAAACTGTTTTTT. It is translated as CASALTGTEKLFF.